A selection of T cell receptor beta chains follows, all from one sample in a study of blood T cell repertoires in COVID-19. Libraries were prepared by immunoSEQ multiplex PCR; TCRdb keeps only in-frame clonotypes and omits some of them. The sample yields approximately 53,000 clones, 85% to 90% seen once. Sequencing was performed on peripheral blood. The receptors stem from a human donor in a cohort sampled during active COVID-19. CDR3s include the opening cysteine and the closing phenylalanine or tryptophan. A D gene is named only where the DNA matches it firmly.

J	V	D	CDR3	DNA
TRBJ2-1	TRBV15	.	CATSRVILPPNNEQFF	TGTGCCACCAGCAGAGTTATACTCCCTCCCAACAATGAGCAGTTCTTC
TRBJ2-5	TRBV2	.	CASSSTGTSFGTQYF	TGTGCCAGCAGCTCGACGGGAACTAGCTTCGGGACCCAGTACTTC
TRBJ1-3	TRBV5-4	.	CASSQMGPGNTIYF	TGTGCCAGCAGCCAGATGGGGCCGGGAAACACCATATATTTT
TRBJ2-5	TRBV16	.	CASSQSAETQYF	TGTGCCAGCAGCCAATCGGCAGAGACCCAGTACTTC
TRBJ1-4	TRBV28	.	CASSYGVGGGEKLFF	TGTGCCAGCAGTTATGGGGTCGGGGGAGGTGAAAAACTGTTTTTT
TRBJ1-2	TRBV30	TRBD1	CAWGDRGNGYTF	TGTGCCTGGGGGGACAGGGGAAATGGCTACACCTTC
TRBJ1-3	TRBV15	.	CATSLNPSGNTIYF	TGTGCCACCAGCCTAAATCCCTCTGGAAACACCATATATTTT
TRBJ2-2	TRBV24-1	TRBD1	CATRGAGGTGELFF	TGTGCCACCAGGGGGGCAGGGGGCACCGGGGAGCTGTTTTTT
TRBJ2-6	TRBV5-1	.	CASSVEGTLSGANVLTF	TGCGCCAGCAGCGTGGAGGGGACTCTTTCTGGGGCCAACGTCCTGACTTTC
TRBJ2-5	TRBV11-2	.	CASSLSLRQETQYF	TGTGCCAGCAGCCTTTCCCTCAGACAAGAGACCCAGTACTTC